Listed below are T cell receptor beta chains from one sample, sequenced in a study. TCRdb re-called the RT-PCR reads through MiXCR, storing one row per CDR3 protein. Of roughly 3,800 distinct CDR3 sequences listed, roughly 34% are singletons. The specimen sequenced was memory CD4+ T cells from salivary gland. The receptor source for this set is a female donor with primary Sjogren's syndrome. Each CDR3 is given with its conserved first and last residue. Fields, in order: CDR3 protein, CDR3 DNA, V gene, J gene, D gene, clone size. D genes are given only for firm matches. The size field is filled for only some rows; it gives once, few, many or a size class.

CDR3: CSVKEGQGYGYTF; DNA: TGCAGTGTTAAAGAGGGTCAAGGCTATGGCTACACCTTC; V: TRBV20-1; J: TRBJ1-2; D: -; size: medium-sized
CDR3: CSAVVDYGYTF; DNA: TGCAGTGCCGTGGTAGACTATGGCTACACCTTC; V: TRBV20-1; J: TRBJ1-2; D: -; size: -
CDR3: CSAQKWRKDNEQFF; DNA: TGCAGTGCTCAAAAATGGAGGAAAGACAATGAGCAGTTCTTC; V: TRBV20-1; J: TRBJ2-1; D: -; size: medium-sized
CDR3: CASSFRGMDTQYF; DNA: TGTGCCAGCAGCTTCCGAGGGATGGATACGCAGTATTTT; V: TRBV9; J: TRBJ2-3; D: -; size: medium-sized
CDR3: CASSLYAGDLNTEAFF; DNA: TGCGCCAGCAGCTTGTACGCAGGGGACCTTAACACTGAAGCTTTCTTT; V: TRBV5-1; J: TRBJ1-1; D: -; size: medium-sized
CDR3: CASSRSGYNEQFF; DNA: TGTGCCAGCAGCCGCTCAGGATACAATGAGCAGTTCTTC; V: TRBV7-9; J: TRBJ2-1; D: -; size: many
CDR3: CASRLQMNTEAFF; DNA: TGTGCCAGTAGGCTACAGATGAACACTGAAGCTTTCTTT; V: TRBV19; J: TRBJ1-1; D: -; size: -
CDR3: CASSSSDKSGEQFF; DNA: TGCGCCAGCAGCAGTTCTGACAAGTCGGGTGAGCAGTTCTTC; V: TRBV5-1; J: TRBJ2-1; D: -; size: large
CDR3: CASSSGQVGIRNSPLHF; DNA: TGTGCCAGCAGTTCAGGACAGGTCGGTATAAGGAATTCACCCCTCCACTTT; V: TRBV27; J: TRBJ1-6; D: TRBD1; size: medium-sized
CDR3: CASSPGGKGHTDTQYF; DNA: TGTGCCAGCAGCCCAGGGGGGAAGGGCCACACAGATACGCAGTATTTT; V: TRBV9; J: TRBJ2-3; D: -; size: medium-sized
CDR3: CSLSLLGYNEQFF; DNA: TGCAGCTTGAGCCTCTTGGGGTACAATGAGCAGTTCTTC; V: TRBV29-1; J: TRBJ2-1; D: -; size: -
CDR3: CSVEGQGRLEQYF; DNA: TGCAGCGTTGAAGGACAGGGGAGGTTGGAGCAGTACTTC; V: TRBV29-1; J: TRBJ2-7; D: TRBD1; size: -
CDR3: CSALVREGRNEQYF; DNA: TGCAGTGCTCTCGTGCGGGAGGGCCGCAACGAGCAGTACTTC; V: TRBV20-1; J: TRBJ2-7; D: TRBD2; size: large
CDR3: CASSPGQGGTEAFF; DNA: TGTGCCAGCAGCCCCGGACAGGGTGGGACTGAAGCTTTCTTT; V: TRBV7-9; J: TRBJ1-1; D: TRBD1; size: -
CDR3: CATQFTGGELFF; DNA: TGTGCCACCCAATTTACAGGCGGGGAGCTGTTTTTT; V: TRBV24-1; J: TRBJ2-2; D: -; size: medium-sized
CDR3: CASSPGGREASYEQYF; DNA: TGTGCCAGCAGCCCTGGCGGGCGGGAGGCCTCCTACGAGCAGTACTTC; V: TRBV11-2; J: TRBJ2-7; D: TRBD2; size: many
CDR3: CASSVRPGGVNNEAFF; DNA: TGTGCCAGCAGCGTCCGGCCGGGGGGGGTGAACAATGAAGCTTTCTTT; V: TRBV9; J: TRBJ1-1; D: -; size: -
CDR3: CASSLDLTSTDTQYF; DNA: TGTGCCAGCAGCTTAGACTTAACTAGCACAGATACGCAGTATTTT; V: TRBV7-9; J: TRBJ2-3; D: -; size: many
CDR3: CAISRVPYNDTFF; DNA: TGTGCCATCAGTAGGGTCCCCTACAATGACACGTTCTTC; V: TRBV10-3; J: TRBJ2-1; D: -; size: -
CDR3: CASRKGTSNYGYTF; DNA: TGTGCCAGCCGGAAGGGGACTTCTAACTATGGCTACACCTTC; V: TRBV9; J: TRBJ1-2; D: -; size: medium-sized
CDR3: CASSSRGENTEAFF; DNA: TGCGCCAGCAGCTCCAGGGGGGAGAACACTGAAGCTTTCTTT; V: TRBV5-1; J: TRBJ1-1; D: TRBD1; size: medium-sized
CDR3: CASRLAGGPHGELFF; DNA: TGTGCCAGTCGACTAGCGGGAGGGCCGCACGGGGAGCTGTTTTTT; V: TRBV27; J: TRBJ2-2; D: TRBD2; size: many
CDR3: CASSSQETQYTGELFF; DNA: TGCGCCAGCAGCTCCCAAGAGACCCAGTACACCGGGGAGCTGTTTTTT; V: TRBV5-1; J: TRBJ2-2; D: -; size: -
CDR3: CSAKGSGTGYNEQFF; DNA: TGCAGTGCCAAAGGCTCCGGGACTGGGTACAATGAGCAGTTCTTC; V: TRBV20-1; J: TRBJ2-1; D: -; size: once
CDR3: CSAAHGTSGYNEQFF; DNA: TGCAGTGCTGCTCACGGGACTAGCGGATACAATGAGCAGTTCTTC; V: TRBV20-1; J: TRBJ2-1; D: TRBD2; size: -
CDR3: CASSRLGSGQPQHF; DNA: TGTGCCAGCAGTCGGTTGGGCAGCGGTCAGCCCCAGCATTTT; V: TRBV6-5; J: TRBJ1-5; D: -; size: -
CDR3: CASSQGDVRYEQYF; DNA: TGTGCCAGCAGCCAAGGGGATGTCCGCTACGAGCAGTACTTC; V: TRBV14; J: TRBJ2-7; D: -; size: -
CDR3: CASSPGGYEQYF; DNA: TGTGCCAGCAGCCCAGGTGGATACGAGCAGTACTTC; V: TRBV4-2; J: TRBJ2-7; D: -; size: -
CDR3: CSGSRGTGNTIYF; DNA: TGCAGCGGTAGCAGGGGAACTGGAAACACCATATATTTT; V: TRBV29-1; J: TRBJ1-3; D: -; size: many
CDR3: CSAREPGRETQYF; DNA: TGCAGTGCTAGAGAACCGGGACGAGAGACCCAGTACTTC; V: TRBV20-1; J: TRBJ2-5; D: -; size: many
CDR3: CASSLSGSPDTQYF; DNA: TGTGCCAGCAGTTTAAGCGGGAGTCCAGATACGCAGTATTTT; V: TRBV28; J: TRBJ2-3; D: TRBD2; size: medium-sized
CDR3: CASSQEPGLAGGQETQYF; DNA: TGCGCCAGCAGCCAGGAACCGGGACTAGCGGGGGGCCAAGAGACCCAGTACTTC; V: TRBV4-1; J: TRBJ2-5; D: TRBD2; size: medium-sized
CDR3: CASRFYNEQFF; DNA: TGTGCCAGCAGATTCTACAATGAGCAGTTCTTC; V: TRBV12-3/TRBV12-4; J: TRBJ2-1; D: -; size: medium-sized
CDR3: CATSSSGVCHTHDALCSNQPQHF; DNA: TGTGCCACCAGCTCCTCTGGGGTTTGCCACACTCATGATGCACTGTGTAGCAATCAGCCCCAGCATTTT; V: TRBV24-1; J: TRBJ1-5; D: -; size: -
CDR3: CASSFSGSNTEAFF; DNA: TGTGCCAGCAGCTTTTCGGGGAGTAACACTGAAGCTTTCTTT; V: TRBV7-2; J: TRBJ1-1; D: -; size: many
CDR3: CASSGFVGLAGDEQYF; DNA: TGTGCCAGCAGTGGGTTTGTGGGACTAGCGGGAGACGAGCAGTACTTC; V: TRBV6-1; J: TRBJ2-7; D: TRBD2; size: medium-sized
CDR3: CAIRETYGYTF; DNA: TGTGCCATCAGGGAGACATATGGCTACACCTTC; V: TRBV10-3; J: TRBJ1-2; D: -; size: -
CDR3: CASTQGGLGIQYF; DNA: TGTGCCAGCACCCAGGGGGGACTGGGCATTCAGTACTTC; V: TRBV7-9; J: TRBJ2-4; D: -; size: medium-sized
CDR3: CASSRTSGGPRNTQYF; DNA: TGTGCCAGCAGTCGGACTAGCGGGGGCCCCCGAAATACGCAGTATTTT; V: TRBV6-5; J: TRBJ2-3; D: TRBD2; size: medium-sized
CDR3: CASSLGQGAGNTEAFF; DNA: TGTGCCAGCAGCTTGGGGCAGGGGGCTGGAAACACTGAAGCTTTCTTT; V: TRBV6-6; J: TRBJ1-1; D: TRBD1; size: -
CDR3: CASSQVVQGARADTQYF; DNA: TGTGCCAGCAGCCAAGTCGTACAGGGGGCGCGAGCAGATACGCAGTATTTT; V: TRBV4-2; J: TRBJ2-3; D: TRBD1; size: many
CDR3: CASRTGTGAF; DNA: TGTGCCAGCAGGACCGGGACAGGGGCCTTC; V: TRBV6-2/TRBV6-3; J: TRBJ1-2; D: TRBD1; size: -
CDR3: CAISGPVDRDTQYF; DNA: TGTGCCATCAGTGGCCCGGTTGACAGAGATACGCAGTATTTT; V: TRBV10-3; J: TRBJ2-3; D: -; size: once